This TCR beta chain was sequenced in a study of molecular identifiers for immune sequencing clone quantification. For the study at large: Four portions were sequenced after RNA from around 20,000 or 100,000 naive CD8 cells was split five ways in replicates. Overall study findings and caveats: Effector cells kept over 97% of their molecules in clones above 20 RNA copies, while naive cells kept under 1% there.

Sorting captured naive CD8 T cells as CD8+CD4-CCR7+CD45RA+. As for this clonotype: Its antigen is not identified.

With listed TCR primers and previously described methods, bulk TCR libraries were prepared. In TCRdb, the PCR reads were re-called with MiXCR into one record per CDR3 protein. Among about 510,000 distinct CDR3 sequences listed, around a fifth were seen once. CDR3 length: 11 amino acids. From germline, CDR1 is MNHEY and CDR2 SMNVEV (reference sequence). Trimming took off 6 bases at V and 5 bases at J, with 5 bases between the two ends. The sequence was collected from a human donor in good health. Some libraries in this study had Jurkat cell RNA spiked in. Sequencing was done on a sample of naive CD8+ T cells from blood, with Jurkat cell RNA spiked in. The subset is: FACS-sorted CD8+CD4-CCR7+CD45RA+ naive T cells. J is TRBJ1-5 and V is TRBV27; no clear D. CDR3 amino acids: CASSPYQPQHF. Written as DNA, the CDR3 is TGTGCCAGCAGCCCCTATCAGCCCCAGCATTTT.